This T cell receptor (beta chain) comes out of a study of T-cell memory formation after mild COVID-19. This CDR3 is 17 amino acids long. Per the germline V gene, CDR1 is DFQATT and CDR2 is SNEGSKA (reference sequence). V lost 0 bases and J 6 bases, leaving 24 bases between the germline ends. TCRdb processed the 5' RACE reads anew with MiXCR; each CDR3 protein has one entry. The sample gives about 250,000 distinct CDR3 sequences, roughly 15% of which show up once; 2.1% is in the top ten. This sequence joins TRBV20-1 and TRBJ2-7, with D possibly TRBD1 on 5 matching bases. Sequencing input: PBMCs or a T cell subset sorted from them (not recorded which). The source of this sequence is an adult woman who had mild COVID-19 (a few samples of this study predate the infection). Cell type and time point are not known. DNA for the CDR3: TGCAGTGCTAGAGATTACGTAACAGGATCCTCCTTCCCCGAGCAGTACTTC. Amino acid sequence: CSARDYVTGSSFPEQYF.